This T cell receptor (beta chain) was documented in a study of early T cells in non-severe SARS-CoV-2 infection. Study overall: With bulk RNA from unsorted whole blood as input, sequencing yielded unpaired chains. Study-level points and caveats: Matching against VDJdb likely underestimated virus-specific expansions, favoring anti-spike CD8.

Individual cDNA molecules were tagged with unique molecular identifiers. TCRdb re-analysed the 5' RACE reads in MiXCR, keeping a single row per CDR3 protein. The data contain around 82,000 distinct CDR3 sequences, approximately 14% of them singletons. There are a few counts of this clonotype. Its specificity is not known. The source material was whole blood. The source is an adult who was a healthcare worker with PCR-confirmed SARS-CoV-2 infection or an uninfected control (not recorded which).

CDR3 DNA sequence: TGTGCCAGCACCCTTGAGGGTGTCAATCAGCCCCAGCATTTT. It yields the protein CASTLEGVNQPQHF. The chain recombines TRBV12-3 or TRBV12-4 with TRBJ1-5, with unresolved D. The CDR3 totals 14 residues. V dropped 7 bases and J dropped 3 bases, with 13 bases sitting between them.